The present T cell receptor beta chain was sequenced within a study of T cells after yellow fever vaccination. Regarding the study as a whole: Abundant clonotypes from the bulk population could get into FACS-sorted repertoires as contaminants. The secondary response was weaker but peaked faster, day 5 versus 15.

Germline V gene sequence: CDR1 SGHVS, CDR2 FNYEAQ. There are 14 residues in the CDR3. V gave up 8 bases and J gave up 4 bases; unmatched junction bases: 11. The 5'RACE template-switching step produced TCR cDNA and added a universal primer site and UMIs. One entry per CDR3 protein, called by TCRdb with MiXCR from the 5' RACE reads. The sample has roughly 110,000 distinct CDR3 sequences; approximately 8.4% are singletons. This clonotype has a count of ten or more. Its antigen remains unidentified. Sequencing was performed on CD8+ T cells sorted from PBMCs, taken 45 days after the yellow fever booster vaccination. The clonotype originates from a man aged 25-40 years who received the YFV17D yellow fever vaccine. The chain uses TRBV7-6 and TRBJ2-7; TRBD1 matches 7 bases. CDR3 DNA: TGTGCCAGCTCCTCCGGACAGGCCCCTTACGAGCAGTACTTC. Its protein is CASSSGQAPYEQYF.